This is a list of T cell receptor beta chains from one sample in a study of blood T cell repertoires in COVID-19. This table comes from immunoSEQ multiplex PCR, and its TCRdb copy is limited to in-frame clones, with some not included. The table lists approximately 250,000 clones, about nine tenths of them singletons. The sequenced sample consisted of peripheral blood. These receptors all stem from a man under 40 who had recovered from COVID-19. Both conserved end residues are part of each CDR3. The D gene is left open where the match is weak. Some rows have no size entry. The others give once, few or many, or a class for an expanded clone.

v_gene: TRBV12-5
len: 14
abundance: few
d_gene: NA
j_gene: TRBJ1-5
CDR3nt: TGTGCTAGTGGCTCTACAGGGATTGATCAGCCCCAGCATTTT
CDR3aa: CASGSTGIDQPQHF

v_gene: TRBV5-1
len: 15
abundance: once
d_gene: NA
j_gene: TRBJ1-4
CDR3nt: TGCGCCAGCAGCTTGCGGGGACAAGACGGTGAAAAACTGTTTTTT
CDR3aa: CASSLRGQDGEKLFF

v_gene: TRBV5-6
len: 14
abundance: NA
d_gene: TRBD1
j_gene: TRBJ2-7
CDR3nt: TGTGCCAGCAGCTTGGTGGACAGGTTCAACGAGCAGTACTTC
CDR3aa: CASSLVDRFNEQYF

v_gene: TRBV19
len: 19
abundance: NA
d_gene: TRBD1
j_gene: TRBJ2-7
CDR3nt: TGTGCCAGTAGAAGGGGGCCCCAGGGACGGATTCCGACGGGTTACGAGCAGTACTTC
CDR3aa: CASRRGPQGRIPTGYEQYF

v_gene: TRBV6-2/TRBV6-3
len: 13
abundance: NA
d_gene: NA
j_gene: TRBJ1-6
CDR3nt: TGTGCCAGCAGTTCCGTTTTCGTTTCACCCCTCCACTTT
CDR3aa: CASSSVFVSPLHF

v_gene: TRBV27
len: 15
abundance: NA
d_gene: TRBD2
j_gene: TRBJ2-1
CDR3nt: TGTGCCAGCAGTTTTAGCGGGGGAGCCTACAATGAGCAGTTCTTC
CDR3aa: CASSFSGGAYNEQFF

v_gene: TRBV19
len: 15
abundance: NA
d_gene: NA
j_gene: TRBJ1-2
CDR3nt: TGTGCCAGTAGTCCCGACCCGGGAGTTAGCTATGGCTACACCTTC
CDR3aa: CASSPDPGVSYGYTF

v_gene: TRBV4-2
len: 17
abundance: NA
d_gene: NA
j_gene: TRBJ2-5
CDR3nt: TGTGCCAGCAGCCAAGATTCTGCTGTTTGGCCCGGAGGGACCCCGTACTTC
CDR3aa: CASSQDSAVWPGGTPYF

v_gene: TRBV6-6
len: 20
abundance: NA
d_gene: TRBD2
j_gene: TRBJ2-3
CDR3nt: TGTGCCAGCAGCCTCGGGACTAGCGGGGGCCCAGTAATTAGCATTGATACGCAGTATTTT
CDR3aa: CASSLGTSGGPVISIDTQYF

v_gene: TRBV28
len: 18
abundance: NA
d_gene: TRBD1
j_gene: TRBJ1-5
CDR3nt: TGTGCCAGCAGTAATCTCCCGGGACAGGGGAAAGGCAATCAGCCCCAGCATTTT
CDR3aa: CASSNLPGQGKGNQPQHF

v_gene: TRBV10-3
len: 14
abundance: NA
d_gene: NA
j_gene: TRBJ1-1
CDR3nt: TGTGCCATCACCGGGGAGGGGTATAACACTGAAGCTTTCTTT
CDR3aa: CAITGEGYNTEAFF

v_gene: TRBV12-3/TRBV12-4
len: 11
abundance: few
d_gene: TRBD1
j_gene: TRBJ1-1
CDR3nt: TGTGCCAGCCGGGGACAGCTTGAAGCTTTCTTT
CDR3aa: CASRGQLEAFF

v_gene: TRBV2
len: 15
abundance: NA
d_gene: NA
j_gene: TRBJ1-5
CDR3nt: TGTGCCAGCAGTGAAGGGGGGCCATGGGATCAGCCCCAGCATTTT
CDR3aa: CASSEGGPWDQPQHF

v_gene: TRBV4-2
len: 16
abundance: NA
d_gene: TRBD2
j_gene: TRBJ2-7
CDR3nt: TGTGCCAGCAGCCAAGACTGGGCGGGGGTAAGTGGCGAGCAGTACTTC
CDR3aa: CASSQDWAGVSGEQYF

v_gene: TRBV5-1
len: 13
abundance: NA
d_gene: TRBD1
j_gene: TRBJ2-7
CDR3nt: TGCGCCAGCAGGAGGACAGGGGACTTCGAGCAGTACTTC
CDR3aa: CASRRTGDFEQYF

v_gene: TRBV5-1
len: 14
abundance: few
d_gene: TRBD2
j_gene: TRBJ2-5
CDR3nt: TGCGCCAGCAGCCCTGGACTAGCGGGGACGACCCAGTACTTC
CDR3aa: CASSPGLAGTTQYF

v_gene: TRBV7-6
len: 14
abundance: NA
d_gene: NA
j_gene: TRBJ1-2
CDR3nt: TGTGCCAGCAGCCCCCGGTTATCAAACTATGGCTACACCTTC
CDR3aa: CASSPRLSNYGYTF

v_gene: TRBV30
len: 19
abundance: NA
d_gene: TRBD1
j_gene: TRBJ1-2
CDR3nt: TGTGCCTGGAGTGTACAACAGCTCGGACAGGGGGCCCTGCTATATGGCTACACCTTC
CDR3aa: CAWSVQQLGQGALLYGYTF

v_gene: TRBV13
len: 13
abundance: NA
d_gene: NA
j_gene: TRBJ1-5
CDR3nt: TGTGCCAGCAGCTCTGGGGGGGATCAGCCCCAGCATTTT
CDR3aa: CASSSGGDQPQHF

v_gene: TRBV5-6
len: 17
abundance: NA
d_gene: TRBD1
j_gene: TRBJ2-3
CDR3nt: TGTGCCAGCAGCCTAGTAACCGGGACAGAAAACACAGATACGCAGTATTTT
CDR3aa: CASSLVTGTENTDTQYF

v_gene: TRBV11-1
len: 15
abundance: NA
d_gene: TRBD1
j_gene: TRBJ2-1
CDR3nt: TGTGCCAGCAGCCCGACAGGGAGCTCCTACAATGAGCAGTTCTTC
CDR3aa: CASSPTGSSYNEQFF

v_gene: TRBV6-4
len: 15
abundance: NA
d_gene: NA
j_gene: TRBJ2-1
CDR3nt: TGTGCCAGCAGTAGAGAGAGGAGCGGTCGCAATGAGCAGTTCTTC
CDR3aa: CASSRERSGRNEQFF

v_gene: TRBV19
len: 15
abundance: NA
d_gene: TRBD1
j_gene: TRBJ2-3
CDR3nt: TGTGCCAGTAGAGGACAGGGGCCCTCGGCAGATACGCAGTATTTT
CDR3aa: CASRGQGPSADTQYF

v_gene: TRBV28
len: 17
abundance: NA
d_gene: NA
j_gene: TRBJ1-2
CDR3nt: TGTGCCAGCAGACGAACCCTCACAGACCGCCAGGGGTATGGCTACACCTTC
CDR3aa: CASRRTLTDRQGYGYTF

v_gene: TRBV4-2
len: 14
abundance: NA
d_gene: NA
j_gene: TRBJ1-1
CDR3nt: TGTGCCAGCAGCCATCGGGACAACCTCCGTGAAGCTTTCTTT
CDR3aa: CASSHRDNLREAFF

v_gene: TRBV5-8
len: 16
abundance: once
d_gene: TRBD1
j_gene: TRBJ1-5
CDR3nt: TGTGCCAGCAGCGGAGGGACAGGGTGGGGAAATCAGCCCCAGCATTTT
CDR3aa: CASSGGTGWGNQPQHF

v_gene: TRBV30
len: 14
abundance: few
d_gene: NA
j_gene: TRBJ1-5
CDR3nt: TGTGCCTGGAGTGTAGACTATAGCAATCAGCCCCAGCATTTT
CDR3aa: CAWSVDYSNQPQHF

v_gene: TRBV5-4
len: 16
abundance: NA
d_gene: TRBD1
j_gene: TRBJ1-3
CDR3nt: TGTGCCAGCAGCTTCGACAGGGACAACTCTGGAAACACCATATATTTT
CDR3aa: CASSFDRDNSGNTIYF

v_gene: TRBV2
len: 16
abundance: NA
d_gene: NA
j_gene: TRBJ2-1
CDR3nt: TGTGCCAGCAGTCCTGCGGGGGCGAGACGCTACAATGAGCAGTTCTTC
CDR3aa: CASSPAGARRYNEQFF

v_gene: TRBV13
len: 12
abundance: NA
d_gene: TRBD1
j_gene: TRBJ1-1
CDR3nt: TGTGCCAGCAGCTCCTCCGGGACAGCGGCTTTCTTT
CDR3aa: CASSSSGTAAFF

v_gene: TRBV20-1
len: 15
abundance: NA
d_gene: NA
j_gene: TRBJ2-1
CDR3nt: TGCAGTGCTAGTTTTGGCGGGGGCTTTGCGAATGAGCAGTTCTTC
CDR3aa: CSASFGGGFANEQFF

v_gene: TRBV30
len: 13
abundance: NA
d_gene: TRBD1
j_gene: TRBJ2-7
CDR3nt: TGTGCCTGGTCCACGACAGGGAGATTCGAGCAGTACTTC
CDR3aa: CAWSTTGRFEQYF

v_gene: TRBV5-1
len: 15
abundance: NA
d_gene: TRBD1
j_gene: TRBJ1-2
CDR3nt: TGCGCCAGCAGCCCGTCGGACGCAGGGGGGTATGGCTACACCTTC
CDR3aa: CASSPSDAGGYGYTF

v_gene: TRBV30
len: 15
abundance: NA
d_gene: NA
j_gene: TRBJ1-3
CDR3nt: TGTGCCTGGAGTGTGCCAGGGCGCTCTGGAAACACCATATATTTT
CDR3aa: CAWSVPGRSGNTIYF

v_gene: TRBV19
len: 15
abundance: once
d_gene: TRBD1
j_gene: TRBJ1-6
CDR3nt: TGTGCCAGTAGTGATTACAGGGGAGGTAATTCACCCCTCCACTTT
CDR3aa: CASSDYRGGNSPLHF